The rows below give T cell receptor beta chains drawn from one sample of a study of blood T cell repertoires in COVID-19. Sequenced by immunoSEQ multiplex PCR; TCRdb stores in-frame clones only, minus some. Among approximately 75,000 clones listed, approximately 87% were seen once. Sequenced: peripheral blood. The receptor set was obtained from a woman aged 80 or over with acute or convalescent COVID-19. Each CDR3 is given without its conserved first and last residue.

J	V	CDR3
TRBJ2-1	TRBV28	ASSSGTSWDEQF
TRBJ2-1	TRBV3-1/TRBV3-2	ASSHGGRSGEQF
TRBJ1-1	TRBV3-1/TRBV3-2	ASSRLTEAF
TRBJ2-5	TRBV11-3	ASSLGTSGRWQETQY
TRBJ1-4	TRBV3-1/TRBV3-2	ASSLGAEKLF
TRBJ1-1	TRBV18	ASSGTARSTEAF
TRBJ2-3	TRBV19	ASSPAGGPWDTQY
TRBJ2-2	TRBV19	ASSIIREFTGELF
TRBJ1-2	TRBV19	ASRFGTGTYGYT
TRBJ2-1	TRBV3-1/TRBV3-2	ASSLTSGPYNEQF
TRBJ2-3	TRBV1	TSSQRLAGQGKTDTQY
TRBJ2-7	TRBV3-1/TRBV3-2	ASSPHRQGWQY
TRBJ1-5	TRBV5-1	ASSFNGDQPQH
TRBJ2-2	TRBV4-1	ASSQDFYGELF
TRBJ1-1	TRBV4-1	ASSQPPARGTEAF
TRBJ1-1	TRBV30	AWRPGQGGTEAF
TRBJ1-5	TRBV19	ATKGQFNQPQH
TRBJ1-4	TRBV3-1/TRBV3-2	ASRRGQGGKLF
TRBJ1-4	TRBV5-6	ASSLDQGWANEKLF
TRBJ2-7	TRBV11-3	ASSLNTDYEQY
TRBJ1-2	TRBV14	ASSHAGAMINGYT
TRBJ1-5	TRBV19	ASSIGQNSNQPQH
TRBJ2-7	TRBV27	ASSLQGGEQY
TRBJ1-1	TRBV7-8	ASSPSQGAATEAF
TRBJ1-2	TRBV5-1	ASSPGGGGYT
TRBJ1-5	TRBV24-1	ATSASTGGDQPQH
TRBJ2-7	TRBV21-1	ASSDKGYNRGYEQY
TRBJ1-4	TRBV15	ATSRDPFRGNEKLF
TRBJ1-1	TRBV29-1	SVWVGVNTEAF
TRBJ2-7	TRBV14	ASSQRQGRDYEQY
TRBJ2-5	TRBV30	AWSVELQETQY
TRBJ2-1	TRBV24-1	ATSEEASYNEQF
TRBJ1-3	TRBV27	ASRAHSGNTIY
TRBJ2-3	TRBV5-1	ASSFSGSSTDTQY
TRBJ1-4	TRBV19	ASSIGRGANEKLF
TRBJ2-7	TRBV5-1	ASSPQGLEEQY
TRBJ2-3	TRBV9	ASSVGITGGSSDTQY
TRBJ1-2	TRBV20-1	SAQLNGYT
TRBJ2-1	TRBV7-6	ASSLAAAGGVVEQF
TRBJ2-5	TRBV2	ASRALAGVQETQY
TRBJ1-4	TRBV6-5	ASSSTGNSNEKLF
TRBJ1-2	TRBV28	ASSNSLWAGGYGYT
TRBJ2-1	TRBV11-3	ASSSLSFSYNEQF
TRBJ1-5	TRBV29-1	SVAGTADSNQPQH
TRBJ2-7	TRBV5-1	ASSLSTSGRFRVEY
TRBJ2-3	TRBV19	ASSPMPSGRADTQY
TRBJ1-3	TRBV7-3	ASSLTGGSGNTIY
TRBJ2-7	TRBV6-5	ASSYYPGVSYEQY
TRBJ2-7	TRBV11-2	ASSPGVSYEQY